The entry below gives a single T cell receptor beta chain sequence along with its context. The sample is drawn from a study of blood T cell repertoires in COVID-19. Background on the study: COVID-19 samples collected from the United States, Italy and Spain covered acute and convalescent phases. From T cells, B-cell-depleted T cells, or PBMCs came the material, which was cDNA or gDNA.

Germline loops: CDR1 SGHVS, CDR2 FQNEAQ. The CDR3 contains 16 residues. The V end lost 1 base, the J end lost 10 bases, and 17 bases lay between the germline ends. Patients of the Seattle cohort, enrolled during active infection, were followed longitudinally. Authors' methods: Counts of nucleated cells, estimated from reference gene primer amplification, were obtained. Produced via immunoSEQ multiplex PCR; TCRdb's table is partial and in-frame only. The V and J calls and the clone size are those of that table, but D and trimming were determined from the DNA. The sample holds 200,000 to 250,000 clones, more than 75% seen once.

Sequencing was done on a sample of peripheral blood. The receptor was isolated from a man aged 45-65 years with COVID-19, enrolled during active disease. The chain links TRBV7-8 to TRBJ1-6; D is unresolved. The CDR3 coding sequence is TGTGCCAGCAGCTTAGGAAGTGCAGGCAAAGGATCACCCCTCCACTTT. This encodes CASSLGSAGKGSPLHF.